The next 25 T cell receptor beta chains were all read from a single sample in a study of blood T cells in healthy people across ages. A J-beta primer mix and a sample-barcoded 5' primer were used in a second PCR of about 7 to 11 cycles. TCRdb fed the 5' RACE reads into MiXCR, producing one record per CDR3 protein. The data show just under 550,000 distinct CDR3 sequences, less than 25% seen once. The data were also submitted as part of a second study, on T cells of mothers and their children.

Sequenced input: blood. These receptors were obtained from a boy aged 5-17 years in good health.

This clonotype was counted ten times or more. V is TRBV7-8 and J is TRBJ2-3; no definite D call. With 1 base removed from V and 0 bases from J, the gap between germline ends came to 11 bases. The CDR3 loop spans 16 amino acids. From germline, CDR1 is SGHVS and CDR2 FQNEAQ. CDR3 region: CASSLGVISSTDTQYF. The DNA of the CDR3 is TGTGCCAGCAGCTTAGGGGTAATCTCTAGCACAGATACGCAGTATTTT.

The rearrangement links TRBV5-1 to TRBJ1-1; no firm D call. The CDR3 consists of 14 residues. Between the trimmed V and J ends, which lost 4 bases and 6 bases, there was a span of 16 bases. The germline gives CDR1 SGHRS, CDR2 YFSETQ. CDR3 coding DNA: TGCGCCAGCAGCATAGGATGGGGTACATCTGAAGCTTTCTTT. Residues: CASSIGWGTSEAFF.

This clonotype turned up a few times. The genes are TRBV3-1 and TRBJ2-7, with 7 bases matching TRBD1. The germline V gene encodes CDR1 LGHDT and CDR2 YNNKEL (reference sequence). Losses at the gene ends were 2 bases for V and 4 bases for J; bases not matched to a gene: 8. This CDR3 has 15 residues. CDR3 bases: TGTGCCAGCAGCCAATATGGACAGGCCTCATACGAGCAGTACTTC. It encodes CASSQYGQASYEQYF.

This clonotype appeared a few times. The rearrangement joins TRBV29-1 to TRBJ1-1; TRBD1 aligns across 8 bases. The CDR3 consists of 16 residues. CDR1 is SQVTM and CDR2 is ANQGSEA in the germline V gene. V shed 3 bases, J shed 1 base, and the junction held 10 bases outside the gene matches. In DNA form, the CDR3 reads TGCAGCGTTGATGGGTACCGGGACAGGTGGAACACTGAAGCTTTCTTT. Translation: CSVDGYRDRWNTEAFF.

Points on this clonotype: One end of the junction does not line up with germline, which may come from a read error. The gene calls are TRBV28 and TRBJ2-3, with TRBD1 identical over 7 bases. The CDR3 runs 15 residues. Germline V lookup: CDR1 MDHEN, CDR2 SYDVKM. CDR3 bases: TGTGCCAGCAGTTTATTAAGGACAGGCACAGATACGCAGTACTTT. Amino acids: CASSLLRTGTDTQYF. Supplemented by reference TRBV28 and TRBJ2-3, the full variable domain reads DVKVTQSSRYLVKRTGEKVFLECVQDMDHENMFWYRQDPGLGLRLIYFSYDVKMKEKGDIPEGYSVSREKKERFSLILESASTNQTSMYLCASSLLRTGTDTQYFGPGTRLTVL.

This clonotype has a handful of counts. The chain combines TRBV24-1 with TRBJ2-1; 8 bases are shared with TRBD1. The J call may be wrong; the DNA end is better matched by TRBJ2-5. This CDR3 is built from 17 residues. Per germline, CDR1 KGHDR and CDR2 SFDVKD. CDR3 nucleotides: TGTGCCACCAGTGATTTTCGTGCGGCACAGGGGGGAGAGACCCAGTACTTC. It translates to CATSDFRAAQGGETQYF.

This clonotype was seen a handful of times. The chain employs TRBV28 and TRBJ2-5; 7 nucleotides align to TRBD2. V was clipped by 6 bases and J by 5 bases; unmatched bases: 6. Germline V gives CDR1 MDHEN, CDR2 SYDVKM. The CDR3 is 13 residues long. The CDR3 DNA sequence: TGTGCCAGCAGGGGAGGGACCCCGGAGACCCAGTACTTC. Translating it yields CASRGGTPETQYF.

A remark on this clonotype: Germline is not matched at one junction end, which may reflect a read error. The chain recombines TRBV5-5 with TRBJ2-7, with TRBD1 as a possible D gene (6 bases). CDR1 SGHKS and CDR2 YYEKEE come from the germline V gene (reference sequence). The CDR3 totals 15 residues. CDR3 nucleotide sequence: TGTGCCGGCAGCCCCACAGGGTTGGAGATCTACGAGCAGTACTTC. This translates into CAGSPTGLEIYEQYF.

V usage is TRBV4-2 and J usage is TRBJ2-2, with 12 positions matching TRBD1. The ends lost 0 bases at V and 8 bases at J; junction bases unmatched: 7. This CDR3 comprises 17 residues. CDR1 is LGHNA and CDR2 is YNFKEQ in the germline V gene. CDR3 nucleotides: TGTGCCAGCAGCCAAGATCTGGGGACAGGGGGCCCGGGGGAGCTGTTTTTT. This encodes CASSQDLGTGGPGELFF.

Only a few counts were recorded for this clonotype. V and J are TRBV9 and TRBJ2-7; 7 nucleotides match TRBD2. V shed 4 bases and J 2 bases; nucleotides not matched to a gene: 9. In germline, CDR1 is SGDLS, CDR2 YYNGEE. CDR3 length: 15 amino acids. The chain's CDR3 is CASSTSSGRTYEQYF. CDR3 bases: TGTGCCAGCAGCACCTCTAGCGGCCGGACCTACGAGCAGTACTTC.

V and J are TRBV5-1 and TRBJ2-1; 9 bases agree with TRBD2. J lost 5 bases, V lost 8 bases, and 8 bases had no gene match. From germline, CDR1 is SGHRS and CDR2 YFSETQ. The CDR3 contains 14 residues. The CDR3 loop is CASKSGGKNNEQFF. The CDR3 nucleotides read TGCGCCAGTAAAAGCGGGGGGAAAAACAATGAGCAGTTCTTC.

The J gene is TRBJ2-6, the V gene TRBV27, with D perhaps matching TRBD1 (5 bases). This CDR3 is 17 amino acids long. The V gene lost 5 bases and the J gene lost 0 bases, with 14 bases spanning the gap. Germline CDR1 is MNHEY and CDR2 is SMNVEV (reference sequence). The CDR3 loop reads CASSQRGPGSGANVLTF. DNA of the CDR3: TGTGCCAGCAGTCAAAGGGGCCCAGGCTCTGGGGCCAACGTCCTGACTTTC.

This clonotype occurred a few times. The V and J genes are TRBV21-1 and TRBJ2-5; the table assigns TRBD1, which was not confirmed against the DNA. The J call is doubtful: the DNA matches TRBJ2-1 better. TRBV21-1 represents a pseudogene. The CDR3 contains 12 residues. The CDR3 bases are TGTGCCAGCACCTGCTGCGCCGATGAGCAGTTCTTC. Its translation: CASTCCADEQFF.

The table lists this clonotype with a few counts. The rearrangement uses TRBV7-9 and TRBJ1-1; unclear D gene. Germline V gives CDR1 SEHNR, CDR2 FQNEAQ (reference sequence). This CDR3 has 15 residues. V dropped 5 bases and J dropped 4 bases, with 17 bases sitting between them. CDR3 protein: CASSLQPLGITEAFF. Written as DNA, the CDR3 is TGTGCCAGCAGCCTCCAGCCCTTGGGGATCACTGAAGCTTTCTTT.

Ten or more counts support this clonotype. The chain combines TRBV9 with TRBJ2-7; no reliable D call. The CDR3 is 14 residues long. The ends were cut back, 4 bases at V and 3 bases at J, with 14 bases in the middle. In germline, CDR1 is SGDLS, CDR2 YYNGEE. CDR3 amino acids: CASSPPDRRYEQYF. CDR3 in DNA: TGTGCCAGCAGCCCACCGGACCGTCGCTACGAGCAGTACTTC.

The gene calls are TRBV6-1 and TRBJ1-6; D is perhaps TRBD1 (5 bases). CDR1 is MNHNS and CDR2 is SASEGT in the germline V gene. V lost 3 bases, J lost 0 bases, and 12 bases lay in between. CDR3 length equals 17 residues. This chain's CDR3 is CASSETWGSSYNSPLHF. The CDR3 nucleotides read TGTGCCAGCAGTGAGACCTGGGGGAGCTCCTATAATTCACCCCTCCACTTT.

The chain is built from TRBV5-1 and TRBJ1-1, with 9 bases matching TRBD1. Unmatched junction bases numbered 5, after V lost 4 bases and J lost 4 bases. The length of the CDR3 is 14 residues. Per germline, CDR1 SGHRS and CDR2 YFSETQ. The CDR3 protein is CASSPTGGVTEAFF. Here the CDR3 DNA reads TGCGCCAGCAGCCCCACAGGGGGCGTCACTGAAGCTTTCTTT.

The genes are TRBV6-1 and TRBJ2-2; 8 bases agree with TRBD2. CDR1 MNHNS and CDR2 SASEGT come from the germline V gene. The CDR3 is 18 residues long. The V segment lost 7 bases and the J segment 3 bases; nucleotides outside the gene matches: 16. CDR3 sequence reads: CASTETKTAGGHTGELFF. The DNA for the CDR3 is TGTGCCAGCACCGAGACTAAGACGGCGGGAGGACACACCGGGGAGCTGTTTTTT.

This clonotype has more than one count but fewer than ten. The gene calls are TRBV7-3 and TRBJ2-2; D might be TRBD1 or TRBD2, each matching 5 bases. The CDR3 runs to 15 residues. The V end was cut by 5 bases, the J end by 1 base, with 11 bases between. CDR1 is SGHTA and CDR2 is FQGTGA in the germline V gene. This chain's CDR3 is CASSLGTENTGELFF. The DNA for the CDR3 is TGTGCCAGCAGCCTCGGGACGGAGAACACCGGGGAGCTGTTTTTT.

The rearrangement links TRBV28 to TRBJ1-5; 7 positions agree with TRBD1. V lost 3 bases, J lost 4 bases, and 9 bases stayed unmatched. Germline V CDR1 and CDR2: MDHEN, SYDVKM. This CDR3 is 16 amino acids long. The DNA for the CDR3 is TGTGCCAGCAGTTTCGGGACAGAGTTTCGGAATCAGCCCCAGCATTTT. This sequence encodes CASSFGTEFRNQPQHF.

This clonotype was seen more than once but under ten times. Just one base apart from a much larger clone, this may be a read error. The chain recombines TRBV29-1 with TRBJ2-7, with a tentative D call TRBD2 (6 bases). The germline CDR1 and CDR2 sequences are SQVTM and ANQGSEA. The CDR3 extends over 13 amino acids. The CDR3 DNA is TGCAGCGCGTACCCCGGGGGTTCCTACGAGCAGTGCTTC. Translation: CSAYPGGSYEQCF.

This clonotype has more than one count but fewer than ten. The chain combines TRBV7-2 with TRBJ2-1, with D uncertain. Germline CDR1 reads SGHTA; CDR2 reads FQGNSA. Trimming stripped 5 bases from V and 12 bases from J, with 20 bases between. CDR3 size: 14 residues. CDR3 sequence: CASSPGPDSTRQFF. In DNA form, the CDR3 reads TGTGCCAGCAGCCCTGGACCCGACTCGACGAGGCAGTTCTTC.

The CDR3 DNA follows: TGTGCCAGCAGCTTAGTGACCCCAGGGCAAGAGACCCAGTACTTC. Translation gives CASSLVTPGQETQYF. This chain links TRBV7-2 with TRBJ2-5; a weak D match, TRBD1 (5 bases). The V and J ends lost 1 base and 2 bases respectively, with 11 bases between them. The germline V gene encodes CDR1 SGHTA and CDR2 FQGNSA. The CDR3 totals 15 residues. Together with reference TRBV7-2 and TRBJ2-5, the CDR3 gives the full variable domain: GAGVSQSPSNKVTEKGKDVELRCDPISGHTALYWYRQSLGQGLEFLIYFQGNSAPDKSGLPSDRFSAERTGGSVSTLTIQRTQQEDSAVYLCASSLVTPGQETQYFGPGTRLLVL.

This clonotype has only a few counts. The chain joins TRBV20-1 to TRBJ2-7; a possible D gene is TRBD1 (5 bases). Trimming stripped 5 bases from V and 2 bases from J, with 10 bases between. The germline V gene encodes CDR1 DFQATT and CDR2 SNEGSKA (reference sequence). This CDR3 contains 12 residues. CDR3 nucleotides: TGCAGTGCTCCCGACAGTACCTACGAGCAGTACTTC. It encodes CSAPDSTYEQYF.

This clonotype appeared a few times. The chain uses TRBV4-1 and TRBJ2-3; D gene unclear. Germline lookup yields CDR1 MGHRA and CDR2 YSYEKL. The germline V and J ends were trimmed by 1 base and 1 base, with 9 bases remaining between them. The CDR3 runs to 15 residues. The CDR3 reads CASSQGRTRTDTQYF. Here the CDR3 DNA reads TGCGCCAGCAGCCAAGGTCGGACCCGCACAGATACGCAGTATTTT.